The present entry profiles one TCR beta chain with its context. Its antigen is unidentified. This sample was included in a study of OX40 agonist ivuxolimab in advanced cancers. Study at large: Males comprised roughly four fifths of the group, whose mean age was around 62 years (range 23 to 79). The study's findings and limits: At doses 0.1 to 3.0 mg/kg, CD4+ and CD8+ clones expanded. Average numbers of expanded clones were greater in CD8+ T cells than in CD4+.

Generated by immunoSEQ multiplex PCR, the TCRdb table keeps only in-frame clones and is missing some. The table has approximately 87,000 clones, under 95% seen once. V shed 11 bases, J shed 7 bases, and the junction held 3 bases outside the gene matches. Germline loops: CDR1 MNHEY, CDR2 SMNVEV (reference sequence). The CDR3 loop spans 12 amino acids. This chain connects TRBV27 to TRBJ2-1, with 12 positions matching TRBD2. The receptor's source is an adult with an advanced solid tumor such as melanoma, head and neck, liver or kidney cancer. Sequencing was performed on CD4+ or CD8+ T cells sorted from blood, taken in a trial of the OX40 agonist ivuxolimab. CDR3 sequence: CASSGGVNEQFF. The CDR3, as DNA: TGTGCCTCTAGCGGGGGGGTTAATGAGCAGTTCTTC.